These 25 T cell receptor beta chains share one sample of origin, sequenced in a study of patients and donors after allogeneic stem cell transplantation. TCRdb re-derived calls from the RT-PCR reads in MiXCR, one entry per CDR3 protein. The data show hundreds of thousands of distinct CDR3 sequences, over 12% seen once. The material sequenced was blood, either unsorted or a sorted T cell fraction (not recorded which). These receptors were collected from a human donor who was either an allogeneic HSCT recipient or a stem cell or donor lymphocyte infusion donor (not recorded which). It is not recorded whose cells these are; they may come from a transplant donor.

In this sample, this clonotype turned up a few times. This chain connects TRBV14 to TRBJ1-1, with D perhaps TRBD1 (5 bases). Germline CDR1 reads SGHDN; CDR2 reads FVKESK. CDR3 length equals 16 residues. V was cut by 4 bases and J by 3 bases, with 18 bases left in between. In nucleotides, the CDR3 is TGTGCCAGCAGCCTATGGGGGGGAGGGGTATACACTGAAGCTTTCTTT. As protein: CASSLWGGGVYTEAFF.

V gene TRBV5-1 combines with J gene TRBJ2-5; 10 nucleotides align to TRBD2. CDR1 and CDR2 from the germline V gene are SGHRS and YFSETQ. This CDR3 is built from 16 residues. The V gene end was trimmed by 0 bases and the J gene end by 4 bases; junction bases not matched to a gene: 6. CDR3 residues: CASSLASSGRGETQYF. The CDR3 DNA follows: TGCGCCAGCAGCTTGGCCTCTAGCGGGAGAGGAGAGACCCAGTACTTC. The full variable domain, in which reference TRBV5-1 and TRBJ2-5 provide the parts outside the CDR3, is KAGVTQTPRYLIKTRGQQVTLSCSPISGHRSVSWYQQTPGQGLQFLFEYFSETQRNKGNFPGRFSGRQFSNSRSEMNVSTLELGDSALYLCASSLASSGRGETQYFGPGTRLLVL.

This chain uses TRBV20-1 with TRBJ2-3; 7 bases are shared with TRBD2. Germline values: CDR1 DFQATT, CDR2 SNEGSKA (reference sequence). V gave up 6 bases and J gave up 2 bases; unmatched junction bases: 5. The CDR3 is made up of 13 amino acids. The CDR3 loop is CSAGAGVTDTQYF. CDR3 sequence (DNA): TGCAGTGCAGGGGCGGGGGTCACAGATACGCAGTATTTT.

This clonotype showed up just a few times. The CDR3 DNA follows: TGCGCCAGCAGCCACCCCGGGGCCAAAAACATTCAGTACTTC. Amino acids: CASSHPGAKNIQYF. The chain links TRBV4-1 to TRBJ2-4; D is ambiguous. The germline CDR1 and CDR2 sequences are MGHRA and YSYEKL. CDR3 size: 14 residues. V was shortened by 3 bases and J by 1 base, with 7 bases between the two germline ends.

This clonotype was recorded a few times. This chain joins TRBV20-1 and TRBJ2-1; D call uncertain. The CDR3 runs to 13 residues. CDR1 is DFQATT and CDR2 is SNEGSKA in the germline V gene (reference sequence). V dropped 3 bases and J dropped 7 bases, with 13 bases sitting between them. CDR3 sequence reads: CSARRTLGNEQFF. The DNA for the CDR3 is TGCAGTGCTAGGAGGACGTTAGGGAATGAGCAGTTCTTC.

Comments on this clonotype: One junction end disagrees with the germline gene, perhaps due to a read error. The rearrangement joins TRBV5-6 to TRBJ2-5, with TRBD2 identical over 13 bases. Germline CDR1 SGHDT, CDR2 YYEEEE. The CDR3 is 15 amino acids. CDR3 DNA: TGTGCCTGCAGACCCGGACTAGCGGGAGTTGAGACCCAGTACTTC. Translating it yields CACRPGLAGVETQYF.

The table lists this clonotype with a few counts. The chain recombines TRBV4-3 with TRBJ1-2; D gene ambiguous. The germline gives CDR1 LGHNA, CDR2 YSLEER. This CDR3 has 14 residues. The ends were cut back, 4 bases at V and 5 bases at J, with 14 bases in the middle. CDR3 coding DNA: TGCGCCAGCAGCCCGACGCGAGGGATGTATGGCTACACCTTC. It is translated as CASSPTRGMYGYTF.

For the CDR3, the DNA is TGTGCCAGCAGCCAAGCCCTCGGGGGGGCGTTGGGCACAGATACGCAGTATTTT. Translated: CASSQALGGALGTDTQYF. The V gene is TRBV4-2, the J gene TRBJ2-3; TRBD2 matches 8 bases. CDR1 is LGHNA, CDR2 YNFKEQ, per germline. The J segment lost 1 base and the V segment lost 1 base, leaving 10 bases of the junction unmatched. This CDR3 has 18 residues.

The V and J genes are TRBV18 and TRBJ2-3; no firm D call. In germline, CDR1 is KGHSH, CDR2 LQKENI. Trimming stripped 3 bases from V and 4 bases from J, with 5 bases between. The CDR3 loop spans 12 amino acids. DNA for the CDR3: TGTGCCAGCTCACCGGGCCCAGATACGCAGTATTTT. Translating it yields CASSPGPDTQYF.

This clonotype was recorded at least ten times. The rearrangement links TRBV20-1 to TRBJ1-6; D remains ambiguous. Germline V gene lookup returns CDR1 DFQATT and CDR2 SNEGSKA (reference sequence). The CDR3 consists of 12 residues. V lost 6 bases, J lost 9 bases, and 12 bases lay in between. CDR3 in amino acids: CSAEPAASPLHF. The CDR3 nucleotides are TGCAGTGCCGAACCCGCGGCTTCACCCCTCCACTTT.

This clonotype was picked up a small number of times. The rearrangement joins TRBV18 to TRBJ2-7, with D possibly matching TRBD1 (6 bases). The germline CDR1 and CDR2 sequences are KGHSH and LQKENI. V was pared by 0 bases and J by 4 bases, with 10 bases between. This CDR3 spans 14 amino acids. CDR3 region: CASSPPRGVYEQYF. Here the CDR3 DNA reads TGTGCCAGCTCACCACCCAGGGGTGTGTACGAGCAGTACTTC.

This clonotype was recorded a few times. The chain has TRBV7-2 and TRBJ1-2; 7 bases are shared with TRBD1. Germline V lookup: CDR1 SGHTA, CDR2 FQGNSA. The CDR3 covers 13 residues. The V segment lost 1 base and the J segment 6 bases; nucleotides outside the gene matches: 2. CDR3 nucleotides: TGTGCCAGCAGCTTAGTAGGGGGCAATGGCTACACCTTC. Protein: CASSLVGGNGYTF.

This clonotype came up many times. V and J are TRBV5-8 and TRBJ2-1; 14 nucleotides match TRBD2. Germline assignment: CDR1 SGHTS and CDR2 YDEGEE. Trimming cost V 5 bases and J 3 bases; bases outside gene matches: 4. The CDR3 has 16 amino acids. For the CDR3, the DNA is TGTGCCAGCAGTCCCGGGACTAGCGGGAGCTACAATGAGCAGTTCTTC. Translated, it gives CASSPGTSGSYNEQFF.

This clonotype was counted between two and nine times. This chain connects TRBV11-2 to TRBJ2-1; maybe TRBD1 (5 bases). CDR1 and CDR2 from the germline V gene are SGHAT and FQNNGV. The CDR3 spans 13 residues. The V and J ends lost 4 bases and 8 bases respectively, with 12 bases between them. This CDR3 is CASSYFQGDEQFF. Here the CDR3 DNA reads TGTGCCAGCAGCTACTTCCAGGGTGATGAGCAGTTCTTC.

This clonotype came up many times. This may be a read error: a much more frequent sequence differs by one nucleotide. The chain has TRBV12-3 or TRBV12-4 and TRBJ2-7; D uncertain. The ends were cut back, 3 bases at V and 4 bases at J, with 7 bases in the middle. The CDR3 is made up of 12 amino acids. The CDR3 nucleotides are TGTGCCAGCAGTTTCGAAGGGTACGAGCAGTACTTC. Its translation is CASSFEGYEQYF.

This clonotype was counted a few times. This rearrangement joins TRBV25-1 to TRBJ2-7; D not certain. This CDR3 is built from 11 residues. V was pared by 4 bases and J by 4 bases, with 5 bases between. Germline lookup yields CDR1 MGHDK and CDR2 SYGVNS. CDR3 sequence (DNA): TGTGCCAGCAGTGCGTTGTACGAGCAGTACTTC. Amino acids: CASSALYEQYF.

The chain links TRBV29-1 to TRBJ1-1; 8 nucleotides agree with TRBD1. The CDR3 runs 12 residues. V trimming: 7 bases; J trimming: 4 bases; junction bases outside the gene matches: 5. Germline V gene sequence: CDR1 SQVTM, CDR2 ANQGSEA. The CDR3 loop reads CSAHRGGTEAFF. The CDR3 DNA sequence: TGCAGCGCCCACAGGGGGGGCACTGAAGCTTTCTTT.

The sample holds a few counts of this clonotype. The gene calls are TRBV4-1 and TRBJ1-1; 9 bases line up with TRBD1. In germline, CDR1 is MGHRA, CDR2 YSYEKL. The CDR3 totals 16 residues. V lost 3 bases, J lost 7 bases, and 12 bases stayed unmatched. The CDR3 sequence is CASSHGRTGVVDEAFF. CDR3 sequence (DNA): TGCGCCAGCAGCCACGGGCGGACAGGGGTGGTTGATGAAGCTTTCTTT.

The V and J genes are TRBV6-1 and TRBJ1-2, with no clear D. The CDR3 loop spans 14 amino acids. Germline V gene lookup returns CDR1 MNHNS and CDR2 SASEGT. V gave up 6 bases and J gave up 0 bases, with 11 bases separating them. The CDR3 spells CASSLGRPNYGYTF. In DNA form, the CDR3 reads TGTGCCAGCAGCCTCGGGAGGCCTAACTATGGCTACACCTTC.

The rearrangement joins TRBV7-2 to TRBJ2-1; D may be TRBD2 (5 bases). The germline V gene encodes CDR1 SGHTA and CDR2 FQGNSA. This CDR3 contains 15 residues. V lost 6 bases, J lost 0 bases, and 12 bases lay in between. In DNA, the CDR3 is TGTGCCAGCAGGAGTGAGCGGAGCTCCTACAATGAGCAGTTCTTC. Translating it yields CASRSERSSYNEQFF.

This clonotype was observed a handful of times. The gene calls are TRBV5-5 and TRBJ2-5; D is possibly TRBD2 (6 bases). Between the trimmed V and J ends, which lost 1 base and 0 bases, there was a span of 10 bases. The CDR3 extends over 15 amino acids. Germline V gene data show CDR1 as SGHKS and CDR2 as YYEKEE (reference sequence). CDR3 loop: CASSLWGGNQETQYF. The CDR3, as DNA: TGTGCCAGCAGCTTGTGGGGCGGGAACCAAGAGACCCAGTACTTC.

In this sample, this clonotype turned up many times. The rearrangement uses TRBV5-6 and TRBJ2-5; D is perhaps TRBD2 (5 bases). This CDR3 has 13 amino acids. CDR1 SGHDT and CDR2 YYEEEE come from the germline V gene. Trimming took off 5 bases at V and 0 bases at J, with 8 bases between the two ends. CDR3 residues: CASRPDYQETQYF. The CDR3 DNA reads TGTGCCAGCAGGCCGGACTACCAAGAGACCCAGTACTTC.

This clonotype was recorded many times. The chain employs TRBV20-1 and TRBJ1-1; D unresolved. V was shortened by 0 bases and J by 1 base, with 12 bases between the two germline ends. CDR3 size: 15 residues. Germline CDR1 and CDR2: DFQATT and SNEGSKA (reference sequence). The CDR3 loop is CSARDPGRTNTEAFF. The DNA for the CDR3 is TGCAGTGCTAGAGACCCCGGACGGACGAACACTGAAGCTTTCTTT.

The chain's CDR3 is CASSQTGVTGELFF. The CDR3 DNA reads as TGTGCCAGCAGCCAAACCGGGGTCACCGGGGAGCTGTTTTTT. The rearrangement uses TRBV12-3 or TRBV12-4 and TRBJ2-2, with D maybe TRBD2 (5 bases). The CDR3 has 14 amino acids. Trimming left V 6 bases short and J 4 bases short, with 12 bases between.

J is TRBJ2-7 and V is TRBV7-9; a possible D gene is TRBD2 (5 bases). V was pared by 5 bases and J by 0 bases, with 17 bases between. Germline loops: CDR1 SEHNR, CDR2 FQNEAQ (reference sequence). The CDR3 loop spans 16 amino acids. The CDR3 protein is CASSPLASGLSYEQYF. CDR3 DNA sequence: TGTGCCAGCAGCCCCCTAGCCAGCGGCCTCTCCTACGAGCAGTACTTC. The whole variable domain, remainder taken from reference TRBV7-9 and TRBJ2-7, is DTGVSQNPRHKITKRGQNVTFRCDPISEHNRLYWYRQTLGQGPEFLTYFQNEAQLEKSRLLSDRFSAERPKGSFSTLEIQRTEQGDSAMYLCASSPLASGLSYEQYFGPGTRLTVT.